Listed below are T cell receptor beta chains from one sample, sequenced in a study of T cell responses to AZD1222 COVID-19 vaccine. TCRdb's copy holds only in-frame clones and misses some; the assay was immunoSEQ multiplex PCR. The profile covers approximately 190,000 clones, with approximately 87% appearing a single time and less than 3% taken by the ten largest. The specimen was peripheral blood, collected on day 0 of MenACWY control vaccination. These receptors were obtained from an adult in good health. The conserved cysteine and the conserved F or W are not part of the CDR3 here. Fields, in order: V gene, clone size, J gene, CDR3 protein. Expanded clones get a size class; other rows say once, few or many, or leave the size out.

>TRBV7-8|.|TRBJ1-3
ASTAFGADSGNTIY
>TRBV2|.|TRBJ1-3
ASSADRASGNTIY
>TRBV5-1|.|TRBJ2-7
ASSFGSTQGHYEQY
>TRBV5-1|.|TRBJ1-1
ASSVTGKGNTEAF
>TRBV19|once|TRBJ1-4
ASSIRGEKLF
>TRBV9|.|TRBJ2-5
ASSEGGGQGQETQY
>TRBV12-5|.|TRBJ2-1
ATSASGADNEQF
>TRBV9|.|TRBJ1-2
ASSAGTGGGYGYT
>TRBV5-6|.|TRBJ1-2
ASSQGTGLAKT
>TRBV7-2|.|TRBJ1-1
ASSLAPGGMNTEAF
>TRBV28|.|TRBJ2-3
ASSLLREIIGTDTQY
>TRBV6-2/TRBV6-3|.|TRBJ1-3
ASSYIRGRSSGNTIY
>TRBV12-5|once|TRBJ2-7
ASSGLAGDEQY
>TRBV29-1|.|TRBJ2-1
SAVERTYNEQF
>TRBV11-3|.|TRBJ2-6
ASSSGTGGANVLT
>TRBV29-1|.|TRBJ2-7
SVVTGPYEQY
>TRBV7-3|.|TRBJ2-7
ASSYRGSGEQY
>TRBV3-1/TRBV3-2|.|TRBJ2-2
ASSPGPLSGELF
>TRBV11-1|.|TRBJ1-1
ASSHKQGFEAF
>TRBV28|.|TRBJ1-2
ASSLPQGGALGYT
>TRBV6-5|.|TRBJ1-1
ASSVDLEVNTEAF
>TRBV9|few|TRBJ2-2
ASSVAKGNTGELF
>TRBV19|.|TRBJ1-1
ASMWGAGTEAF
>TRBV28|.|TRBJ2-7
ASSPYRDRGEQY
>TRBV27|.|TRBJ1-6
ASRPRGSNSPLH
>TRBV18|.|TRBJ2-7
ASSPTGGYYEQY
>TRBV2|few|TRBJ2-7
ASRRQAGSSYEQY
>TRBV10-1|.|TRBJ1-2
ASSELGQVDCGYT
>TRBV7-9|once|TRBJ2-5
ASSLGLAGYETQY
>TRBV19|.|TRBJ1-2
ASSIGGVIGNYGYT
>TRBV7-9|.|TRBJ2-3
ASSYGQGKSDTQY
>TRBV12-3/TRBV12-4|once|TRBJ1-1
ASSSGGAEAF
>TRBV6-5|.|TRBJ2-7
ASSTGSYEQY
>TRBV24-1|.|TRBJ2-2
ATSDARTGTGGLDTGELF
>TRBV30|.|TRBJ1-1
AWRDTGAF
>TRBV7-2|.|TRBJ1-2
ASSLVFGWQGGYGYT